Presented here are 11 T cell receptor beta chains from one specimen sequenced in a study of CD8 T cells in Susac syndrome (dated by TCRdb to about 2019). Libraries were built with the immunoSEQ multiplex PCR assay. RNA was extracted using the RNeasy kit, and about 0.45 to 1 ug of the RNA was reverse transcribed with random hexamers. Using fastp at Q25 and MiXCR, TCRdb reprocessed the public reads and kept productive beta chains. Rows with a matching CDR3 protein are joined into one entry that keeps the most common DNA and genes. This sample lists 70,000 or so distinct CDR3 sequences; over 85% were detected once. The ten largest clonotypes hold 0.55% to 0.7% of the sample. The specimen was CD8+ T cells from PBMCs. The source is a human donor with multiple sclerosis.

CDR3 sequence (DNA): TGTGCCTGGGGACAGGGCTCTGGAAACACCATATATTTT. Translated, it gives CAWGQGSGNTIYF. The chain employs TRBV30 and TRBJ1-3; 8 bases match TRBD1. Germline trimming cut 5 bases from V and 0 bases from J; bases unmatched to any gene: 0. CDR1 is GTSNPN and CDR2 is SVGIG in the germline V gene (reference sequence). The CDR3 length is 13 residues.

CDR3 in DNA: TGTGCCAGCTCGAGTAGGGATGAGCAGTTCTTC. The encoded protein is CASSSRDEQFF. J is TRBJ2-1 and V is TRBV28; no reliable D call. V lost 8 bases and J 8 bases, leaving 10 bases between the germline ends. Germline V gene lookup returns CDR1 MDHEN and CDR2 SYDVKM. The CDR3 loop spans 11 amino acids. Full variable domain (outside the CDR3, taken from reference TRBV28 and TRBJ2-1): DVKVTQSSRYLVKRTGEKVFLECVQDMDHENMFWYRQDPGLGLRLIYFSYDVKMKEKGDIPEGYSVSREKKERFSLILESASTNQTSMYLCASSSRDEQFFGPGTRLTVL.

The J gene is TRBJ1-1, the V gene TRBV20-1; a weak D match, TRBD1 (5 bases). V dropped 6 bases and J dropped 5 bases, with 13 bases sitting between them. The CDR3 consists of 12 residues. The V gene's germline CDR1 is DFQATT and CDR2 SNEGSKA (reference sequence). The CDR3 coding sequence is TGCAGTGCCAAACGTGGGGGGACTGAAGCTTTCTTT. Encoded protein: CSAKRGGTEAFF.

The rearrangement links TRBV7-3 to TRBJ2-7; a possible D gene is TRBD2 (6 bases). The germline gives CDR1 SGHTA, CDR2 FQGTGA. The CDR3 runs 14 residues. Trimming took 5 bases from V and 4 from J, leaving 15 bases between them. CDR3 DNA: TGTGCCAGCAGCCCCGGACCCAGCGGGTACGAGCAGTACTTC. Translating it yields CASSPGPSGYEQYF.

The V call is TRBV5-1, the J call TRBJ2-3; tentative D call: TRBD2 (6 bases). The V end was cut by 3 bases, the J end by 1 base, with 12 bases between. This CDR3 contains 15 residues. Germline CDR1 and CDR2: SGHRS and YFSETQ. CDR3 loop: CASSWSSVGTDTQYF. In nucleotides, the CDR3 is TGCGCCAGCAGCTGGTCTAGCGTGGGCACAGATACGCAGTATTTT.

The chain joins TRBV24-1 to TRBJ2-3, with TRBD2 matching 7 bases. V dropped 4 bases and J dropped 0; count of bases not matched to a gene: 6. CDR1 and CDR2 from the germline V gene are KGHDR and SFDVKD. The CDR3 length is 16 residues. CDR3 nucleotides: TGTGCCACCAGTGAGGCCAGACTAGCTAGCACAGATACGCAGTATTTT. Translation: CATSEARLASTDTQYF.

The chain has TRBV10-3 and TRBJ2-3, with a tentative D call TRBD2 (5 bases). V lost 6 bases and J lost 2, with 15 bases in between. CDR1 is ENHRY and CDR2 is SYGVKD in the germline V gene. The CDR3 is made up of 15 amino acids. The CDR3 sequence is CAIRGDDMTTDTQYF. Written as DNA, the CDR3 is TGTGCCATCAGGGGAGACGACATGACCACAGATACGCAGTATTTT.

V usage is TRBV30 and J usage is TRBJ1-2, with TRBD1 as a possible D gene (6 bases). CDR1 GTSNPN and CDR2 SVGIG come from the germline V gene (reference sequence). The CDR3 is 15 amino acids. V was clipped by 8 bases and J by 3 bases, with 22 bases between them. Here the CDR3 DNA reads TGTGCCCTCTTAGCGGAGGGACACCAACACTATGGCTACACCTTC. Its translation: CALLAEGHQHYGYTF.

The V call is TRBV21-1, the J call TRBJ2-7; the table gives TRBD1 as D, unverified against the DNA. TRBV21-1 is a pseudogene segment. The CDR3 is made up of 18 amino acids. Here the CDR3 reads CASSKRPEDRDRFYEQYF. The CDR3 bases are TGTGCCAGCAGCAAACGACCGGAGGACCGGGACAGGTTCTACGAGCAGTACTTC.

The V call is TRBV20-1, the J call TRBJ2-7; the D gene could be TRBD1 or TRBD2 (6 bases each). This CDR3 contains 15 residues. The germline V and J ends were trimmed by 3 bases and 5 bases, with 20 bases remaining between them. Germline CDR1 is DFQATT and CDR2 is SNEGSKA (reference sequence). The DNA of the CDR3 is TGCAGTGCTAGCGTGTTCTTGGGGGGCCTGGACGAGCAGTACTTC. Encoded protein: CSASVFLGGLDEQYF.

The V call is TRBV4-1, the J call TRBJ2-5, with 9 bases fitting TRBD2. The germline gives CDR1 MGHRA, CDR2 YSYEKL. The ends lost 3 bases at V and 5 bases at J; junction bases unmatched: 10. The CDR3 is 16 amino acids. The CDR3 loop reads CASSQTAGTSIETQYF. In DNA form, the CDR3 reads TGCGCCAGCAGCCAGACAGCCGGGACTAGCATTGAGACCCAGTACTTC.